What follows describes a single T cell receptor (beta chain). The same CDR3 is also encoded by other DNA sequences in this sample. As to treatment: roughly 18 received Ad26.COV2.S at low or high dose, single or two shots; roughly five received placebo; per-sample allocation not given. At day 63 after the first vaccine or placebo injection, samples were drawn. This record comes from a study of Ad26.COV2.S vaccination and SARS-CoV-2 variants. The data were produced by immunoSEQ multiplex PCR, yet TCRdb's version contains in-frame clones alone and is incomplete. The sample has a few hundred thousand clones; around 90% are singletons. There are 13 residues in the CDR3. Germline values: CDR1 SGHRS, CDR2 YFSETQ. V lost 0 bases to trimming and J lost 5 bases, with 9 bases between them.

The sample in question was peripheral blood, obtained in a trial of Ad26.COV2.S vaccine versus placebo. This chain links TRBV5-1 with TRBJ2-7; D gene uncertain. This receptor was identified in a person aged 18 to 59 who received the Ad26.COV2.S COVID-19 vaccine or a placebo. The CDR3 spells CASSLEGLDEQYF. The DNA for the CDR3 is TGCGCCAGCAGCTTGGAAGGGTTGGACGAGCAGTACTTC.